This paragraph reports one TCR beta chain. The data were produced by immunoSEQ multiplex PCR, yet TCRdb's version contains in-frame clones alone and is incomplete. Of about 100,000 clones in the sample, 82% were seen once. The record originates from a study of control samples from healthy donors and cancer patients. Germline V lookup: CDR1 MNHEY, CDR2 SMNVEV (reference sequence). V lost 6 bases and J lost 4, with 12 bases in between. This CDR3 spans 13 amino acids. The receptor was isolated from a young man in good health. The J gene is TRBJ1-1, the V gene TRBV27; D might be TRBD1 (5 bases). The source material was blood. CDR3 sequence: CASRRTRGTEAFF. CDR3 DNA: TGTGCCAGCAGACGGACACGGGGCACTGAAGCTTTCTTT.